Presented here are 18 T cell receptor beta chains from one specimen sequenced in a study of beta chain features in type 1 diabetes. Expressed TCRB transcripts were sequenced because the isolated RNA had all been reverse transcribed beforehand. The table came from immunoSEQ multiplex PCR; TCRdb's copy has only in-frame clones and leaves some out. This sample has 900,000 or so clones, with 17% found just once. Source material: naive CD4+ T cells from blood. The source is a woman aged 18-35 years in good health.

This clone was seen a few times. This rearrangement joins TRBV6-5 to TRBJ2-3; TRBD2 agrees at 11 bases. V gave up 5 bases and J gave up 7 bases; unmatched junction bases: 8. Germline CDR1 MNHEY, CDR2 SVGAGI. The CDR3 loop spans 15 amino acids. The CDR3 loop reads CASSKLAGVGNTQYF. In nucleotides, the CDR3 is TGTGCCAGCAGTAAACTAGCGGGAGTCGGTAATACGCAGTATTTT.

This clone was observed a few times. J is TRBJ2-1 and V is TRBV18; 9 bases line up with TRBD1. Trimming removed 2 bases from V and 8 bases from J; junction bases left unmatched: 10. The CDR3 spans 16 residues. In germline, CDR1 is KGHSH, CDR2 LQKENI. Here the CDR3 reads CASSPYTGTGHDEQFF. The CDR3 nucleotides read TGTGCCAGCTCACCATATACCGGGACAGGGCATGATGAGCAGTTCTTC.

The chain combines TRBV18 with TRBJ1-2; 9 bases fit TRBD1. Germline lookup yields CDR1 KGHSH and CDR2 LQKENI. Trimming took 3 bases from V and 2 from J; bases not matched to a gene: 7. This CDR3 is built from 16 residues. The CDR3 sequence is CASSPQRTGANYGYTF. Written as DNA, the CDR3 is TGTGCCAGCTCACCTCAAAGGACAGGGGCGAACTATGGCTACACCTTC.

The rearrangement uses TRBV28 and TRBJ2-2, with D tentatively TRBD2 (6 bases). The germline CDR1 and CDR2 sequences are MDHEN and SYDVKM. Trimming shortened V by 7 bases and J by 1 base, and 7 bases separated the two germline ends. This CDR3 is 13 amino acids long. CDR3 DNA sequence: TGTGCCAGCATGGAGGGGAACACCGGGGAGCTGTTTTTT. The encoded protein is CASMEGNTGELFF.

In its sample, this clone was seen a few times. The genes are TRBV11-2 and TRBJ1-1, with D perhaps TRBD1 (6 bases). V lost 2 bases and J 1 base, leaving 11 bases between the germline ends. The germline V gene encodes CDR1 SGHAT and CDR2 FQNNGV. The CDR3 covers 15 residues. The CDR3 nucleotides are TGTGCCAGCAGCTTAAGCCGCAGGGGGAACACTGAAGCTTTCTTT. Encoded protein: CASSLSRRGNTEAFF. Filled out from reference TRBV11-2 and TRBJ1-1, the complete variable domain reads EAGVAQSPRYKIIEKRQSVAFWCNPISGHATLYWYQQILGQGPKLLIQFQNNGVVDDSQLPKDRFSAERLKGVDSTLKIQPAKLEDSAVYLCASSLSRRGNTEAFFGQGTRLTVV.

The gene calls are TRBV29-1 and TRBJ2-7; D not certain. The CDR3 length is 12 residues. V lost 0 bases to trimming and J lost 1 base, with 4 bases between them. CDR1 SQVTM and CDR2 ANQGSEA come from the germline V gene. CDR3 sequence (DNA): TGCAGCGTTGAAGATCGGTCCTACGAGCAGTACTTC. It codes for CSVEDRSYEQYF.

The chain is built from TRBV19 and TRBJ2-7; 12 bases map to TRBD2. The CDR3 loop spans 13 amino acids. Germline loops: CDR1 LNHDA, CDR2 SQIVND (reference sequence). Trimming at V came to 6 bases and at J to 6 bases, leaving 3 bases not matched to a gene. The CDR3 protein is CASRLAGGSEQYF. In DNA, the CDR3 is TGTGCCAGTAGACTAGCGGGAGGAAGCGAGCAGTACTTC. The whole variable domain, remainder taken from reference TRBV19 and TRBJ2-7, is DGGITQSPKYLFRKEGQNVTLSCEQNLNHDAMYWYRQDPGQGLRLIYYSQIVNDFQKGDIAEGYSVSREKKESFPLTVTSAQKNPTAFYLCASRLAGGSEQYFGPGTRLTVT.

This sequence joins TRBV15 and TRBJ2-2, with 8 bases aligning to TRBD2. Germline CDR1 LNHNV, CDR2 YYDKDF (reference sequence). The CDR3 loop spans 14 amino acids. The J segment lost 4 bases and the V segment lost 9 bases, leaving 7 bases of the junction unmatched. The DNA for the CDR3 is TGTGCCACAAGGGCGGGGGGCCGCACCGGGGAGCTGTTTTTT. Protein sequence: CATRAGGRTGELFF. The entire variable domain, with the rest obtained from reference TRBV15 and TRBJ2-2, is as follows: DAMVIQNPRYQVTQFGKPVTLSCSQTLNHNVMYWYQQKSSQAPKLLFHYYDKDFNNEADTPDNFQSRRPNTSFCFLDIRSPGLGDTAMYLCATRAGGRTGELFFGEGSRLTVL.

The CDR3 coding sequence is TGTGCCAGCAGTTACGACCCCCGGCGAGGGGTGCAAGGCTACACCTTC. Amino acids: CASSYDPRRGVQGYTF. The genes are TRBV6-5 and TRBJ1-2, with a weak D call TRBD1 (5 bases). CDR3 size: 16 residues. Looked up from germline, CDR1 is MNHEY and CDR2 is SVGAGI. The V end lost 2 bases, the J end lost 8 bases, and 21 bases lay between the germline ends.

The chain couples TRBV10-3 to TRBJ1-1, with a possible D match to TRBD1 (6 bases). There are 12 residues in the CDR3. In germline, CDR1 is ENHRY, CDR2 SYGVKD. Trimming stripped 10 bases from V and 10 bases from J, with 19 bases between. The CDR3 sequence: CATEDSRGRAFF. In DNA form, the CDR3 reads TGTGCCACAGAGGACAGCCGAGGTCGAGCTTTCTTT.

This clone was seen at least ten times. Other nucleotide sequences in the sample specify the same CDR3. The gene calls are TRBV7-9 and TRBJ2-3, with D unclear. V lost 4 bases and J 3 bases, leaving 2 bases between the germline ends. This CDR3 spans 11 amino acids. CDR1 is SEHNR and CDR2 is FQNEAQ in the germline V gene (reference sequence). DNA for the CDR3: TGTGCCAGCAGCTCAACAGATACGCAGTATTTT. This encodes CASSSTDTQYF.

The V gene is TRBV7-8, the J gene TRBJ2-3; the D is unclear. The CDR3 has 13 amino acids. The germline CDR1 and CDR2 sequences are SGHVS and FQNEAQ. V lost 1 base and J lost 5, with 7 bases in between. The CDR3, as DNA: TGTGCCAGCAGCTTAGGGCCCCGAGATACGCAGTATTTT. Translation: CASSLGPRDTQYF.

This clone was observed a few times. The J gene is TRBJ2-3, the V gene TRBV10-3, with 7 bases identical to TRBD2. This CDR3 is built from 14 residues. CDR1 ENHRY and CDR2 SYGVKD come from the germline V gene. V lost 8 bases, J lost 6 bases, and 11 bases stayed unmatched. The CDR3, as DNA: TGTGCCATCCGGACGGGAGAGGGAGGGGATACGCAGTATTTT. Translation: CAIRTGEGGDTQYF.

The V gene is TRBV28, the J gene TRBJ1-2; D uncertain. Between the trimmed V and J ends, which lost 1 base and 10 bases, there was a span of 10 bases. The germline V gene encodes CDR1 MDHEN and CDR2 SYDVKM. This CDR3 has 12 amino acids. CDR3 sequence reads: CASSLLWIPYTF. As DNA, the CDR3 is TGTGCCAGCAGTTTATTGTGGATACCCTACACCTTC.

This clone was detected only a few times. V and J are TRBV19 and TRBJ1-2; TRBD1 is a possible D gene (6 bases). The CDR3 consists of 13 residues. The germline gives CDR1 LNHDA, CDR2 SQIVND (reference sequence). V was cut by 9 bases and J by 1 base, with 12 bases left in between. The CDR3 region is CASKRGGNYGYTF. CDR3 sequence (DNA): TGTGCCAGCAAGAGAGGGGGTAACTATGGCTACACCTTC.

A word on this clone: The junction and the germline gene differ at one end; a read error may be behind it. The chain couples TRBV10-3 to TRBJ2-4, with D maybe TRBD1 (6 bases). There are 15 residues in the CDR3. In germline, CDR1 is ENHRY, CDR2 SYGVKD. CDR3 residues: CASSYSGQGKNIQYF. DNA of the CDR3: TGTGCCAGCAGTTACTCGGGGCAGGGGAAAAACATTCAGTACTTC.

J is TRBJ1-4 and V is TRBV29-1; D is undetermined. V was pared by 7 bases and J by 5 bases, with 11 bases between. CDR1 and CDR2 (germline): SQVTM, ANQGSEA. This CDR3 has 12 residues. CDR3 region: CSASQQNEKLFF. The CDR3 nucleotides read TGCAGCGCCAGCCAACAGAATGAAAAACTGTTTTTT. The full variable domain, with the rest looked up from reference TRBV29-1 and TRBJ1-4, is SAVISQKPSRDICQRGTSLTIQCQVDSQVTMMFWYRQQPGQSLTLIATANQGSEATYESGFVIDKFPISRPNLTFSTLTVSNMSPEDSSIYLCSASQQNEKLFFGSGTQLSVL.

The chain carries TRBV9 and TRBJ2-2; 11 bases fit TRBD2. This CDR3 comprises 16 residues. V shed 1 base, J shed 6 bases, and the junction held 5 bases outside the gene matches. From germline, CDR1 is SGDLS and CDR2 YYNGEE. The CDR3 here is CASSVPRTSGSGELFF. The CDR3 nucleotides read TGTGCCAGCAGCGTACCGAGGACTAGCGGGTCCGGGGAGCTGTTTTTT.